Listed here are 30 T cell receptor beta chains from one sample, sequenced in a study of neurological immune-mediated disorders. A single record per CDR3 protein comes from TCRdb applying MiXCR to the 5' RACE reads. The data contain more than 40,000 distinct CDR3 sequences, about 12% of them singletons. Time point meaning: longitudinal time-point 3. Sequenced input: PBMCs. These receptors were obtained from a male donor with HTLV-1-associated myelopathy (HAM/TSP).

The table lists this clonotype with many counts. The chain uses TRBV7-6 and TRBJ2-7; 12 bases are a match to TRBD2. Germline V gene data show CDR1 as SGHVS and CDR2 as FNYEAQ. V was pared by 5 bases and J by 7 bases, with 9 bases of the junction left unmatched. The CDR3 runs to 15 residues. The CDR3, as DNA: TGTGCCAGCAGCCCTCTAGCGGGGGGGCCCTTGGAGCAGTACTTC. Protein product: CASSPLAGGPLEQYF.

This clonotype is medium-sized (0.01 to 0.1%) within its sample. This chain joins TRBV7-9 and TRBJ1-4; a weak D match, TRBD1 (5 bases). The V end was cut by 5 bases, the J end by 5 bases, with 18 bases between. Germline assignment: CDR1 SEHNR and CDR2 FQNEAQ (reference sequence). The CDR3 consists of 16 residues. CDR3 DNA sequence: TGTGCCAGCAGCGCCAGGGACCGCGGAAGGAATGAAAAACTGTTTTTT. Translating it yields CASSARDRGRNEKLFF.

The sample holds many counts of this clonotype. The chain joins TRBV5-1 to TRBJ2-5; D remains ambiguous. CDR1 is SGHRS, CDR2 YFSETQ, per germline. Trimming took 0 bases from V and 0 from J, leaving 15 bases between them. The CDR3 runs to 17 residues. The DNA for the CDR3 is TGCGCCAGCAGCTTGGCCATGCCCCAAGAAGACCAAGAGACCCAGTACTTC. This encodes CASSLAMPQEDQETQYF.

To note about this clonotype: This CDR3 fails to terminate in the conserved phenylalanine or tryptophan, so it likely reflects a read error. The limits of the CDR3 on the DNA are not certain, so only TCRdb's listed CDR3 is given. The chain couples TRBV29-1 to TRBJ2-2; the table gives TRBD2 as D, unverified against the DNA. With termini counted, the CDR3 has 15 amino acids. The V gene's germline CDR1 is SQVTM and CDR2 ANQGSEA. CDR3 loop: CSVGVGRGIAGELVL.

This clonotype was detected many times. This chain connects TRBV4-3 to TRBJ2-4; 7 bases match TRBD1. V shed 4 bases, J shed 1 base, and the junction held 7 bases outside the gene matches. CDR1 LGHNA and CDR2 YSLEER come from the germline V gene. The CDR3 totals 16 residues. The CDR3 spells CASSRGQVVAKNIQYF. In nucleotides, the CDR3 is TGCGCCAGCAGCCGTGGACAGGTGGTGGCCAAAAACATTCAGTACTTC.

This clonotype showed up many times. The chain links TRBV5-1 to TRBJ2-7, with 7 bases identical to TRBD1. V was pared by 4 bases and J by 2 bases, with 9 bases of the junction left unmatched. The CDR3 runs to 15 residues. Germline V gene data show CDR1 as SGHRS and CDR2 as YFSETQ. CDR3: CASSLGKGATYEQYF. The CDR3 region has the DNA TGCGCCAGCAGCCTGGGCAAGGGGGCCACCTACGAGCAGTACTTC.

This clonotype has at least ten counts. The V gene is TRBV5-1, the J gene TRBJ1-4, with a tentative D call TRBD1 (5 bases). CDR1 is SGHRS and CDR2 is YFSETQ in the germline V gene. V gave up 2 bases and J gave up 4 bases, with 18 bases separating them. CDR3 length: 17 residues. CDR3 nucleotide sequence: TGCGCCAGCAGCTTATTTCCGGGCGCAGGGAGTAATGAAAAACTGTTTTTT. Residues: CASSLFPGAGSNEKLFF.

This clonotype occurred many times. V and J are TRBV28 and TRBJ2-3; no clear D gene. The length of the CDR3 is 15 residues. V dropped 6 bases and J dropped 0 bases, with 13 bases sitting between them. The V gene's germline CDR1 is MDHEN and CDR2 SYDVKM. The CDR3 DNA follows: TGTGCCAGCAGAACTGACTTGATTAGCACAGATACGCAGTATTTT. Its translation: CASRTDLISTDTQYF.

This clonotype was recorded at least ten times. The rearrangement joins TRBV6-5 to TRBJ2-7, with no clear D. Trimming pared 2 bases from V and 0 bases from J, leaving 8 bases between. The CDR3 totals 14 residues. The V gene's germline CDR1 is MNHEY and CDR2 SVGAGI. CDR3 residues: CASSYDVVSYEQYF. CDR3 coding DNA: TGTGCCAGCAGTTACGATGTGGTCTCCTACGAGCAGTACTTC.

In its sample, this clonotype was seen many times. CDR3 coding DNA: TGTGCCACCAGCGGGGGACAGGGGGCAGACTTCTATGGCTACACCTTC. Encoded protein: CATSGGQGADFYGYTF. V is TRBV15 and J is TRBJ1-2; the match to TRBD1 covers 12 bases. The CDR3 is made up of 16 amino acids. Trimming cost V 5 bases and J 4 bases; bases outside gene matches: 8. Germline V gives CDR1 LNHNV, CDR2 YYDKDF (reference sequence).

This clonotype is medium-sized (0.01 to 0.1%). This chain's CDR3 is CASRTGVTEAFF. DNA of the CDR3: TGTGCCAGCAGGACAGGGGTCACTGAAGCTTTCTTT. This sequence joins TRBV6-2 or TRBV6-3 and TRBJ1-1; 8 bases map to TRBD1. The V gene's germline CDR1 is MNHEY and CDR2 SVGEGT. The CDR3 is 12 amino acids. The V and J ends lost 6 bases and 4 bases, in that order; junction bases with no gene match: 1.

In this sample, this clonotype turned up many times. This chain links TRBV20-1 with TRBJ1-4; D is perhaps TRBD1 (6 bases). V was shortened by 3 bases and J by 1 base, with 24 bases between the two germline ends. Germline values: CDR1 DFQATT, CDR2 SNEGSKA (reference sequence). The CDR3 is 19 residues long. The CDR3 coding sequence is TGCAGTGCTAGTCAGGCCGTCCGGGGGCGAGGTATAACTAATGAAAAACTGTTTTTT. Translated: CSASQAVRGRGITNEKLFF.

Ten or more counts support this clonotype. The J gene is TRBJ1-6, the V gene TRBV7-6; a weak D match, TRBD1 (5 bases). V was trimmed by 5 bases and J by 4 bases, leaving 24 bases between them. This CDR3 spans 19 amino acids. The germline V gene has CDR1 SGHVS and CDR2 FNYEAQ. The CDR3 reads CASSLLPGLGGSYNSPLHF. The CDR3, as DNA: TGTGCCAGCAGCCTTCTCCCGGGGCTTGGAGGGTCGTATAATTCACCCCTCCACTTT.

This clonotype has a count of ten or more. The chain is built from TRBV5-1 and TRBJ1-1, with D perhaps TRBD1 (5 bases). V lost 0 bases, J lost 0 bases, and 12 bases lay in between. Germline-derived CDR1 and CDR2 are SGHRS and YFSETQ. The CDR3 is 16 residues long. The CDR3 DNA sequence: TGCGCCAGCAGCTTGGCCGGGACTCAAGTGAACACTGAAGCTTTCTTT. It yields the protein CASSLAGTQVNTEAFF.

Ten or more counts support this clonotype. The chain combines TRBV20-1 with TRBJ2-3; D gene uncertain. This CDR3 has 16 amino acids. V gave up 0 bases and J gave up 1 base, with 14 bases separating them. Germline V gives CDR1 DFQATT, CDR2 SNEGSKA (reference sequence). The CDR3 region is CSARDPGEWGTDTQYF. DNA of the CDR3: TGCAGTGCTAGAGATCCTGGGGAATGGGGCACAGATACGCAGTATTTT.

This clonotype was detected many times. The chain couples TRBV4-3 to TRBJ2-3; 8 bases fit TRBD2. CDR3 length equals 16 residues. V lost 2 bases to trimming and J lost 5 bases; unmatched junction nucleotides: 9. Germline CDR1 LGHNA, CDR2 YSLEER. The DNA of the CDR3 is TGCGCCAGCAGCCAATACCGGGGGGGCCGCGGAGATACGCAGTATTTT. This encodes CASSQYRGGRGDTQYF.

This clonotype has a count of ten or more. The gene calls are TRBV7-3 and TRBJ2-1, with 7 bases lining up with TRBD2. Germline CDR1 and CDR2: SGHTA and FQGTGA. Trimming cost V 6 bases and J 6 bases; bases outside gene matches: 14. The CDR3 is 16 amino acids. The CDR3 nucleotides are TGTGCCAGCAGTTACCTGGGGGGGACCTCAGTCAATGAGCAGTTCTTC. Its translation is CASSYLGGTSVNEQFF.

This clonotype was seen repeatedly, ten times or more. The CDR3 protein is CSVRTGPAGELFF. The CDR3 region has the DNA TGCAGCGTGAGGACAGGTCCTGCCGGGGAGCTGTTTTTT. The chain recombines TRBV29-1 with TRBJ2-2, with 7 bases identical to TRBD1. The CDR3 covers 13 residues. CDR1 is SQVTM and CDR2 is ANQGSEA in the germline V gene. J was trimmed by 6 bases and V by 6 bases; bases with no gene match: 7.

This clonotype was counted at least ten times. The V gene is TRBV29-1, the J gene TRBJ2-7; no firm D call. The CDR3 is 15 residues long. CDR1 is SQVTM and CDR2 is ANQGSEA in the germline V gene. V shed 3 bases and J shed 4 bases, with 19 bases lying between them. The CDR3 sequence is CSVEVPAAHPYEQYF. CDR3 DNA: TGCAGCGTTGAGGTGCCCGCCGCGCACCCTTACGAGCAGTACTTC.

This clonotype was picked up many times. The DNA for the CDR3 is TGTGCCATCAGTGAGTCCGCATCGTATGGCTACACCTTC. The encoded protein is CAISESASYGYTF. The chain has TRBV10-3 and TRBJ1-2, with D unclear. Trimming shortened V by 0 bases and J by 5 bases, and 7 bases separated the two germline ends. Germline-derived CDR1 and CDR2 are ENHRY and SYGVKD. The CDR3 has 13 residues.

At least ten counts were recorded for this clonotype. This chain uses TRBV6-1 with TRBJ1-4; TRBD1 matches at 9 bases. The CDR3 spans 15 residues. With 2 bases clipped from V and 7 bases from J, the junction kept 5 bases outside the gene matches. Germline CDR1 and CDR2: MNHNS and SASEGT. The CDR3 nucleotides are TGTGCCAGCAGTGAACAAGCGACAGGGGGTGAAAAACTGTTTTTT. It translates to CASSEQATGGEKLFF.

This clonotype was observed many times. This rearrangement joins TRBV5-1 to TRBJ1-3; D gene unclear. Per germline, CDR1 SGHRS and CDR2 YFSETQ. There are 16 residues in the CDR3. V shed 4 bases and J shed 2 bases, with 16 bases lying between them. The CDR3 region has the DNA TGCGCCAGCAGCCCGGCATACAGCAAAACTGGAAACACCATATATTTT. Protein sequence: CASSPAYSKTGNTIYF. Supplemented by reference TRBV5-1 and TRBJ1-3, the full variable domain reads KAGVTQTPRYLIKTRGQQVTLSCSPISGHRSVSWYQQTPGQGLQFLFEYFSETQRNKGNFPGRFSGRQFSNSRSEMNVSTLELGDSALYLCASSPAYSKTGNTIYFGEGSWLTVV.

This clonotype has a count of ten or more. The V gene is TRBV6-5, the J gene TRBJ2-1, with 10 bases identical to TRBD1. V shed 1 base and J 9 bases; nucleotides not matched to a gene: 6. CDR3 length: 15 residues. CDR1 is MNHEY, CDR2 SVGAGI, per germline. CDR3 amino acids: CASSYLGTGAGEQFF. The CDR3, as DNA: TGTGCCAGCAGTTACTTAGGGACAGGGGCGGGTGAGCAGTTCTTC.

Remarks on this clonotype: A single base separates this from a much larger clone, so it may be a read error. The chain joins TRBV6-2 or TRBV6-3 to TRBJ1-6; TRBD1 matches 7 bases. This CDR3 spans 18 amino acids. With 5 bases clipped from V and 9 bases from J, the junction kept 19 bases outside the gene matches. The germline gives CDR1 MNHEY, CDR2 SVGEGT. The CDR3 loop is CASSTYSDRASLVSPLHF. CDR3 bases: TGTGCCAGCAGTACCTACTCAGACAGGGCTTCGTTGGTTTCACCCCTCCACTTT.

This clonotype was counted ten times or more. The chain joins TRBV28 to TRBJ2-3, with 9 bases identical to TRBD2. J lost 7 bases, V lost 6 bases, and 17 bases had no gene match. The germline V gene encodes CDR1 MDHEN and CDR2 SYDVKM. CDR3 length equals 17 residues. The CDR3 DNA follows: TGTGCCAGCAGAAGGGGGTTAGCGGGGGCCCCCGCCCATACGCAGTATTTT. Encoded protein: CASRRGLAGAPAHTQYF.

This clonotype was detected many times. This chain connects TRBV4-2 to TRBJ1-5; tentative D call: TRBD1 (5 bases). The CDR3 contains 15 residues. The germline V gene encodes CDR1 LGHNA and CDR2 YNFKEQ. V was pared by 0 bases and J by 7 bases, with 13 bases between. The CDR3 DNA reads as TGTGCCAGCAGCCAAGATCTTCAGGGCCAACAGCCCCAGCATTTT. Residues: CASSQDLQGQQPQHF.

There are many counts of this clonotype. This sequence joins TRBV5-1 and TRBJ1-6; 9 positions match TRBD1. The CDR3 totals 15 residues. Germline CDR1 reads SGHRS; CDR2 reads YFSETQ. With V trimmed by 4 bases and J by 7 bases, 6 bases remained unmatched. This CDR3 reads CASSPDRGINSPLHF. In DNA form, the CDR3 reads TGCGCCAGCAGCCCGGACAGGGGAATAAATTCACCCCTCCACTTT.

This clonotype was seen at least ten times. The rearrangement joins TRBV27 to TRBJ1-1; D gene uncertain. V was cut by 6 bases and J by 3 bases, with 8 bases left in between. This CDR3 has 12 amino acids. Germline V gives CDR1 MNHEY, CDR2 SMNVEV (reference sequence). The CDR3 DNA reads TGTGCCAGCAGATCTCGATACACTGAAGCTTTCTTT. Protein: CASRSRYTEAFF.

This clonotype was observed many times. V and J are TRBV28 and TRBJ2-7; D uncertain. The ends were cut back, 2 bases at V and 6 bases at J, with 8 bases in the middle. Germline V gives CDR1 MDHEN, CDR2 SYDVKM. This CDR3 is 12 amino acids long. The CDR3 DNA is TGTGCCAGCAGTTTAAATCCGGCCGAGCAGTACTTC. This sequence encodes CASSLNPAEQYF. Combining the CDR3 with reference TRBV28 and TRBJ2-7 gives the whole variable domain DVKVTQSSRYLVKRTGEKVFLECVQDMDHENMFWYRQDPGLGLRLIYFSYDVKMKEKGDIPEGYSVSREKKERFSLILESASTNQTSMYLCASSLNPAEQYFGPGTRLTVT.

In regard to this clonotype: Germline is not matched at one junction end, which may reflect a read error. V gene TRBV5-1 combines with J gene TRBJ2-2; 9 positions agree with TRBD2. Germline CDR1 is SGHRS and CDR2 is YFSETQ. This CDR3 comprises 21 residues. The CDR3 DNA is TGCGCCAGCAGCTTGGCCGTTCTAGCGGGGCGATCCTTGGGAAACACAGGGGAGCTGTTTTTT. Amino acid sequence: CASSLAVLAGRSLGNTGELFF.